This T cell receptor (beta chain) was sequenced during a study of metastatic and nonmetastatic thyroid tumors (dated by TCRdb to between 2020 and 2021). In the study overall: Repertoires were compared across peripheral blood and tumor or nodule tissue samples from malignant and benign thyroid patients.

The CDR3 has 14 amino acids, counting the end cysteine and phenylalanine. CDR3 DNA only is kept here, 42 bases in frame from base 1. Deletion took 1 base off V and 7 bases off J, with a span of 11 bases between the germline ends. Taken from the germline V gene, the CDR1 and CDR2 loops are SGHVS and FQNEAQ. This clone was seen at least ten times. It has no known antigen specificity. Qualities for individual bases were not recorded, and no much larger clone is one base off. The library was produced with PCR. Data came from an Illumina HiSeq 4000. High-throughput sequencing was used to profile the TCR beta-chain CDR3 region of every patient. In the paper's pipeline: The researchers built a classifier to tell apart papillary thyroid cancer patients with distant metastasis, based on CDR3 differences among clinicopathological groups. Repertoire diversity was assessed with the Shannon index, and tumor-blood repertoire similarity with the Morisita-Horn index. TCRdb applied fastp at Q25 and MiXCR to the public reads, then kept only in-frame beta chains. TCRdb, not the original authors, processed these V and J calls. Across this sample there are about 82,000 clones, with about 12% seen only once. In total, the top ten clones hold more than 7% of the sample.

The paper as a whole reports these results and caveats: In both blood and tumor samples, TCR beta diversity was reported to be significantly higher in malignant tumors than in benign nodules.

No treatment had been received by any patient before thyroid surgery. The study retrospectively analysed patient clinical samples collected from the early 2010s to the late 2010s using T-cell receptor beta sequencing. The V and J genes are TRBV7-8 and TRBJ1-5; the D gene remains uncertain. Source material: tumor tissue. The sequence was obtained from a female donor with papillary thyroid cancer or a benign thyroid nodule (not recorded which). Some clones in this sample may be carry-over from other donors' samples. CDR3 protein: CASSLEAGGQPQHF. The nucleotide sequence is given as TGTGCCAGCAGCTTAGAGGCGGGCGGACAGCCCCAGCATTTT. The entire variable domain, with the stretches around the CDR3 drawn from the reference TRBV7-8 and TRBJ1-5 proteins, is GAGVSQSPRYKVAKRGQDVALRCDPISGHVSLFWYQQALGQGPEFLTYFQNEAQLDKSGLPSDRFFAERPEGSVSTLKIQRTQQEDSAVYLCASSLEAGGQPQHFGDGTRLSIL.